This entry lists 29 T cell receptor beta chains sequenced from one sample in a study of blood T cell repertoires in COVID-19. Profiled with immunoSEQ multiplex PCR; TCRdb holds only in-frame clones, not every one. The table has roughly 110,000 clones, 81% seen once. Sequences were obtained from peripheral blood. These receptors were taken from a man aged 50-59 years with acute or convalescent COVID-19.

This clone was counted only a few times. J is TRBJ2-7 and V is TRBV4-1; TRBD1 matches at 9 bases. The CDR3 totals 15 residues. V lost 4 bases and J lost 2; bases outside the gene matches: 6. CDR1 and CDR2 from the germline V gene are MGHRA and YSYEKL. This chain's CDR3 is CASSPGTGRTYEQYF. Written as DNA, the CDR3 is TGCGCCAGCAGCCCAGGGACAGGGAGAACCTACGAGCAGTACTTC.

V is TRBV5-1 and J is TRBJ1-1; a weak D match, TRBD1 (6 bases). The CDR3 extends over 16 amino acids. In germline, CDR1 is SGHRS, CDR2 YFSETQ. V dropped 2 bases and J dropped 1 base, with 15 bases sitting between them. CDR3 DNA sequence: TGCGCCAGCAGCTTCGGGGGGGCAACCGGGAACACTGAAGCTTTCTTT. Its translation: CASSFGGATGNTEAFF. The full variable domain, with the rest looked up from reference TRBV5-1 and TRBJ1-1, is KAGVTQTPRYLIKTRGQQVTLSCSPISGHRSVSWYQQTPGQGLQFLFEYFSETQRNKGNFPGRFSGRQFSNSRSEMNVSTLELGDSALYLCASSFGGATGNTEAFFGQGTRLTVV.

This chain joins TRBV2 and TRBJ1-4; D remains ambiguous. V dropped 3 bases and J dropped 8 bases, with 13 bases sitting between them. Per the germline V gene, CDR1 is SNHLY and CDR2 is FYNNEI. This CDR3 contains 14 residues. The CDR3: CASSDGPLLEKLFF. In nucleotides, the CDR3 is TGTGCCAGCAGTGATGGCCCGCTTTTGGAAAAACTGTTTTTT.

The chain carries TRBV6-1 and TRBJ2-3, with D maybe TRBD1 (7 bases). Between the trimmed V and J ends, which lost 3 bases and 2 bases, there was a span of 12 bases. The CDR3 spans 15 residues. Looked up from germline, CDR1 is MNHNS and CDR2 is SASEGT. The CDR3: CASSEGGQSTDTQYF. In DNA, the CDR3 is TGTGCCAGCAGTGAGGGGGGACAGTCCACAGATACGCAGTATTTT.

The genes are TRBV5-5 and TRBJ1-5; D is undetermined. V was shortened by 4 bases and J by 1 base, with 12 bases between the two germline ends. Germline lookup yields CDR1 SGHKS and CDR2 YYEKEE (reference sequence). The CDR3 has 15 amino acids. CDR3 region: CASSPDPGSNQPQHF. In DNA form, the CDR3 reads TGTGCCAGCAGCCCGGACCCGGGGAGCAATCAGCCCCAGCATTTT.

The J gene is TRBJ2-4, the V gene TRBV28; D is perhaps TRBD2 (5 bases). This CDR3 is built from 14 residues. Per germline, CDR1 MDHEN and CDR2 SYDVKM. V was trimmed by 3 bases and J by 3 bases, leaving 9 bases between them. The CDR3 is CASSFFSDKNIQYF. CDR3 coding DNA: TGTGCCAGCAGTTTTTTTAGCGACAAAAACATTCAGTACTTC.

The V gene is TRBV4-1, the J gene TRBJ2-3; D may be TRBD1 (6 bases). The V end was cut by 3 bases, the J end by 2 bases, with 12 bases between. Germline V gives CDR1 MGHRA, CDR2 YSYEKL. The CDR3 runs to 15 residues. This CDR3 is CASSQGRGATDTQYF. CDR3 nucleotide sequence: TGCGCCAGCAGCCAGGGCAGGGGAGCCACAGATACGCAGTATTTT.

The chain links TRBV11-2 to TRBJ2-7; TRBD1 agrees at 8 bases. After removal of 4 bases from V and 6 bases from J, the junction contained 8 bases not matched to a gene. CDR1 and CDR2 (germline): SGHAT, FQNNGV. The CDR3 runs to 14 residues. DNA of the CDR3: TGTGCCAGCAGCTCGGACAGGGTTCTTGCCGAGCAGTACTTC. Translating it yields CASSSDRVLAEQYF.

CDR3 sequence (DNA): TGTGCCAGCAGCCTGGACAGGGCATACACCATATATTTT. It translates to CASSLDRAYTIYF. The J gene is TRBJ1-3, the V gene TRBV12-3 or TRBV12-4; 8 bases align to TRBD1. The CDR3 length is 13 residues. J gave up 8 bases and V 6 bases, and 6 bases lay outside the gene matches.

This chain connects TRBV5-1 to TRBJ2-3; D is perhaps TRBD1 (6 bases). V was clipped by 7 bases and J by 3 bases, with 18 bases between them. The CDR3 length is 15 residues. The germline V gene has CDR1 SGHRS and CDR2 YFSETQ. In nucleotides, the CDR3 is TGCGCCAGCGCGATACAGGGTGATTCTACAGATACGCAGTATTTT. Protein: CASAIQGDSTDTQYF.

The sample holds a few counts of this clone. This CDR3 reads CASSLRGYTEAFF. CDR3 bases: TGTGCCAGCAGTTTAAGGGGGTACACTGAAGCTTTCTTT. The gene calls are TRBV27 and TRBJ1-1; D possibly corresponds to TRBD1 (6 bases). The germline V gene has CDR1 MNHEY and CDR2 SMNVEV (reference sequence). The CDR3 extends over 13 amino acids. V lost 2 bases and J 3 bases, leaving 7 bases between the germline ends.

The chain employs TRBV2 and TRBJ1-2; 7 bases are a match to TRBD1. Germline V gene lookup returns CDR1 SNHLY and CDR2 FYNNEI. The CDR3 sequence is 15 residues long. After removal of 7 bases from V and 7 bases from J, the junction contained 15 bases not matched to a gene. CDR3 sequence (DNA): TGTGCCAGCACCATAAGGAAGGCAGGGGGTAGTGGCTACACCTTC. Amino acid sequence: CASTIRKAGGSGYTF.

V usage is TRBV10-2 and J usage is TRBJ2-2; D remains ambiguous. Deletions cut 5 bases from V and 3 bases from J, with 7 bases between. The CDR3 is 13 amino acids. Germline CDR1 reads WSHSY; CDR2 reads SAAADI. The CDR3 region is CASSIYYTGELFF. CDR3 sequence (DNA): TGCGCCAGCAGTATATATTACACCGGGGAGCTGTTTTTT.

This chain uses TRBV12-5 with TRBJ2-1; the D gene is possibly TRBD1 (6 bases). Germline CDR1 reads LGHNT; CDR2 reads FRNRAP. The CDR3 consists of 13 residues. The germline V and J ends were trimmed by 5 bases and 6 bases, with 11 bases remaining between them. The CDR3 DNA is TGTGCTAGTGGTATCGAGGACAGCAATGAGCAGTTCTTC. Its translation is CASGIEDSNEQFF.

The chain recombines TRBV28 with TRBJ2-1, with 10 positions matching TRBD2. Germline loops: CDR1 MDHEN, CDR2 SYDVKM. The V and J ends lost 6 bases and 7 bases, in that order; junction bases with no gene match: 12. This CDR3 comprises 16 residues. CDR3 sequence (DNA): TGTGCCAGCAGCCACTCAGGAGCGGGGGGGTCTAATGAGCAGTTCTTC. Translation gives CASSHSGAGGSNEQFF.

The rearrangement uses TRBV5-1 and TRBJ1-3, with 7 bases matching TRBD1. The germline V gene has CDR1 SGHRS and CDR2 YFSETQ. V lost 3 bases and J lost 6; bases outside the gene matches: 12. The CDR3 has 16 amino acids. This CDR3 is CASSSQRTGRQNTIYF. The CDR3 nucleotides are TGCGCCAGCAGCTCCCAGAGGACAGGACGTCAAAACACCATATATTTT.

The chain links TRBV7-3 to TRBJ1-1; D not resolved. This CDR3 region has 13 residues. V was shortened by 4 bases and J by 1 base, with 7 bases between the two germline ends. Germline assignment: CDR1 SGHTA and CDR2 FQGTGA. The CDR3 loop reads CASSSGSNTEAFF. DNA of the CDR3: TGTGCCAGCAGCTCCGGGTCGAACACTGAAGCTTTCTTT.

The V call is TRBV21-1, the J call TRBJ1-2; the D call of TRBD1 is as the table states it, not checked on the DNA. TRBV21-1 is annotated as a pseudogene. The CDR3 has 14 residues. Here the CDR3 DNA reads TGTGCCAGCAGCAAAGCGCAGGGGGTCTATGGCTACACCTTC. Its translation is CASSKAQGVYGYTF.

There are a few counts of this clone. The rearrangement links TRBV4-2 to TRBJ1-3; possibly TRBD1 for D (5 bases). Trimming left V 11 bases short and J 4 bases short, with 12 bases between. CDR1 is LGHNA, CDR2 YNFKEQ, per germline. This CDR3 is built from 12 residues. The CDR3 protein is CAGIAGGNTIYF. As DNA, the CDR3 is TGTGCCGGGATTGCAGGGGGAAACACCATATATTTT.

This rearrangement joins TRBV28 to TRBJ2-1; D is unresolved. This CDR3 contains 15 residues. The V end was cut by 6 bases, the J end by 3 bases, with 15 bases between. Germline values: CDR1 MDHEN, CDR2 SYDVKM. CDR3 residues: CASSQTTPNYNEQFF. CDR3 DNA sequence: TGTGCCAGCAGCCAAACAACACCAAACTACAATGAGCAGTTCTTC.

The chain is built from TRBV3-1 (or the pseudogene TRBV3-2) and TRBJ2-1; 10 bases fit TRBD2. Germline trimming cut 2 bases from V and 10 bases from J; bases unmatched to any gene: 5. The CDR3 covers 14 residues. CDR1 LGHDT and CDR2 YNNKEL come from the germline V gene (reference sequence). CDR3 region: CASSQQTTSGEQFF. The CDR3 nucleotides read TGTGCCAGCAGCCAACAAACGACTAGCGGGGAGCAGTTCTTC.

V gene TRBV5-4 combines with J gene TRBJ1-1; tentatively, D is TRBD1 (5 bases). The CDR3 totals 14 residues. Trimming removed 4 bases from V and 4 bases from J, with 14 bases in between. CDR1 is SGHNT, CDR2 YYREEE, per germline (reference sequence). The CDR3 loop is CASSLGRGGTEAFF. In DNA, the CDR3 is TGTGCCAGCAGCCTAGGTCGGGGGGGCACTGAAGCTTTCTTT.

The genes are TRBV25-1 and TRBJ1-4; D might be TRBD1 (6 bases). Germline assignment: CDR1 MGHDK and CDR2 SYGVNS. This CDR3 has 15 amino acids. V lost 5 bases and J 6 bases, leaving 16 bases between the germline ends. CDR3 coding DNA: TGTGCCAGCAGTCCCCGGAGGGGGGGGGATGAAAAACTGTTTTTT. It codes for CASSPRRGGDEKLFF.

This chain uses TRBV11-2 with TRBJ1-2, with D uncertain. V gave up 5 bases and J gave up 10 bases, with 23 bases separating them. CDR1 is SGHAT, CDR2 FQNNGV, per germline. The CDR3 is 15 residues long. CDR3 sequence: CASSPTVRHYSSYTF. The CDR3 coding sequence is TGTGCCAGCAGCCCGACCGTGAGACATTACTCCTCCTACACCTTC.

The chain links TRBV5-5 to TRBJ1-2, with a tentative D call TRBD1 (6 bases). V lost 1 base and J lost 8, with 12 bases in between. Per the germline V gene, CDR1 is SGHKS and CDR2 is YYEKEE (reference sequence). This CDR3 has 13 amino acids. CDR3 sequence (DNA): TGTGCCAGCAGCTTGACAGGGTCCGCCGGCTACACCTTC. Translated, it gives CASSLTGSAGYTF. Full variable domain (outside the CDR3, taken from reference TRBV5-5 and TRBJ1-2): DAGVTQSPTHLIKTRGQQVTLRCSPISGHKSVSWYQQVLGQGPQFIFQYYEKEERGRGNFPDRFSARQFPNYSSELNVNALLLGDSALYLCASSLTGSAGYTFGSGTRLTVV.

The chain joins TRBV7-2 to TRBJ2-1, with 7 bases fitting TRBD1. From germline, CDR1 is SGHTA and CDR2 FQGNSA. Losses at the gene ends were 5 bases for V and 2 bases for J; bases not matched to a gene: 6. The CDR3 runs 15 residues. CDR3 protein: CASSLDRATYNEQFF. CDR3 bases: TGTGCCAGCAGCCTCGACAGGGCAACCTACAATGAGCAGTTCTTC.

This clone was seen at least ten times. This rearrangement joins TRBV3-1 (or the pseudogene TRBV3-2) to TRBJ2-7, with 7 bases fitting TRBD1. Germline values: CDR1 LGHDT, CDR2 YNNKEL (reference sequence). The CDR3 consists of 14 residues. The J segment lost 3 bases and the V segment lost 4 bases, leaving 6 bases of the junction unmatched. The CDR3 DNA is TGTGCCAGCAGCCCCTCGGGACAGCACTACGAGCAGTACGTC. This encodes CASSPSGQHYEQYV.

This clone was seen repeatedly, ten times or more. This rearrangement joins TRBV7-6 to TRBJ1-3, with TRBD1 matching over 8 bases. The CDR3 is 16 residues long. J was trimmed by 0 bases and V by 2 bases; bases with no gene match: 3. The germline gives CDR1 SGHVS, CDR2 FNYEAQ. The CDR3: CASSLQGAFSGNTIYF. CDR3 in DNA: TGTGCCAGCAGCTTACAGGGGGCCTTCTCTGGAAACACCATATATTTT. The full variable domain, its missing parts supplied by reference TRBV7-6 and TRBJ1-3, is GAGVSQSPRYKVTKRGQDVALRCDPISGHVSLYWYRQALGQGPEFLTYFNYEAQQDKSGLPNDRFSAERPEGSISTLTIQRTEQRDSAMYRCASSLQGAFSGNTIYFGEGSWLTVV.

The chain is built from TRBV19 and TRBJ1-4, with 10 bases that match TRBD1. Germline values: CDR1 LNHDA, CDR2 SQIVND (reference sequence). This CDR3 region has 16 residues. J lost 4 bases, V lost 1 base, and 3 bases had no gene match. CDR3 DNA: TGTGCCAGTAGTATAGTCCGGACAGGGGGTAATGAAAAACTGTTTTTT. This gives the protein CASSIVRTGGNEKLFF.